The 19 T cell receptor beta chains given below trace back to one sample, sequenced in a study of T cell responses to AZD1222 COVID-19 vaccine. Method: immunoSEQ multiplex PCR; TCRdb's copy keeps in-frame clones and lacks some. The repertoire holds some 110,000 clones, 85% to 95% seen once, with over 2.5% in the top ten. The sequences come from peripheral blood, collected on day 0 of AZD1222 vaccination. These receptors were obtained from an adult in good health.

The V and J genes are TRBV19 and TRBJ1-2, with 8 positions matching TRBD1. The CDR3 is 14 amino acids. The J segment lost 3 bases and the V segment lost 5 bases, leaving 5 bases of the junction unmatched. Germline CDR1 and CDR2: LNHDA and SQIVND (reference sequence). The CDR3 here is CASSRTGTHYGYTF. As DNA, the CDR3 is TGTGCCAGTAGTCGGACAGGGACCCACTATGGCTACACCTTC.

The rearrangement uses TRBV7-9 and TRBJ1-4; 10 bases match TRBD1. Germline V gene lookup returns CDR1 SEHNR and CDR2 FQNEAQ (reference sequence). With 5 bases clipped from V and 7 bases from J, the junction kept 4 bases outside the gene matches. The CDR3 is 14 residues long. CDR3 coding DNA: TGTGCCAGCAGCCGAGGACAGGGGGGTGAAAAACTGTTTTTT. Amino acids: CASSRGQGGEKLFF.

The chain recombines TRBV28 with TRBJ2-3; D is unclear. CDR1 is MDHEN, CDR2 SYDVKM, per germline. V lost 6 bases and J 0 bases, leaving 13 bases between the germline ends. The CDR3 extends over 15 amino acids. The CDR3: CASRPGADSTDTQYF. The CDR3, as DNA: TGTGCCAGCAGGCCTGGTGCGGATAGCACAGATACGCAGTATTTT. The whole variable domain, filled in from reference TRBV28 and TRBJ2-3, reads DVKVTQSSRYLVKRTGEKVFLECVQDMDHENMFWYRQDPGLGLRLIYFSYDVKMKEKGDIPEGYSVSREKKERFSLILESASTNQTSMYLCASRPGADSTDTQYFGPGTRLTVL.

The J gene is TRBJ1-2, the V gene TRBV29-1; no firm D call. Germline loops: CDR1 SQVTM, CDR2 ANQGSEA. This CDR3 comprises 11 residues. V was shortened by 7 bases and J by 4 bases, with 10 bases between the two germline ends. CDR3 residues: CSASFGYGYTF. The CDR3 nucleotides read TGCAGCGCATCCTTCGGCTATGGCTACACCTTC.

The gene calls are TRBV7-8 and TRBJ2-7, with 10 bases lining up with TRBD2. The CDR3 length is 18 residues. The germline V gene encodes CDR1 SGHVS and CDR2 FQNEAQ. With 1 base clipped from V and 5 bases from J, the junction kept 14 bases outside the gene matches. The CDR3 reads CASSLVPPSGRAMNEQYF. CDR3 nucleotides: TGTGCCAGCAGCTTAGTACCCCCGAGCGGGAGGGCTATGAACGAGCAGTACTTC.

This clone came up once. This sequence joins TRBV10-3 and TRBJ1-1, with D possibly matching TRBD1 (6 bases). This CDR3 spans 15 amino acids. Germline assignment: CDR1 ENHRY and CDR2 SYGVKD. The V and J ends lost 6 bases and 0 bases respectively, with 14 bases between them. CDR3 DNA: TGTGCCATCAGCCATCCACAGGGATTGAACACTGAAGCTTTCTTT. Protein sequence: CAISHPQGLNTEAFF.

As for this clone: At one end, the junction sequence differs from germline, possibly due to a read error. V and J are TRBV7-9 and TRBJ2-4; 7 bases align to TRBD1. The germline CDR1 and CDR2 sequences are SEHNR and FQNEAQ (reference sequence). The CDR3 extends over 12 amino acids. CDR3: CASSLAWDRPDF. The CDR3 nucleotides are TGTGCCAGCAGCTTAGCGTGGGACAGACCGGACTTC.

V and J are TRBV28 and TRBJ1-5; TRBD1 matches 9 bases. Germline values: CDR1 MDHEN, CDR2 SYDVKM. Losses at the gene ends were 6 bases for V and 0 bases for J; bases not matched to a gene: 9. The CDR3 sequence is 17 residues long. The CDR3 DNA sequence: TGTGCCAGCAGACATACAGGGGGCCCATTTAGCAATCAGCCCCAGCATTTT. This sequence encodes CASRHTGGPFSNQPQHF.

Only a few counts were recorded for this clone. V gene TRBV3-1 (or the pseudogene TRBV3-2) combines with J gene TRBJ2-1, with a tentative D call TRBD2 (5 bases). Germline CDR1 and CDR2: LGHDT and YNNKEL (reference sequence). CDR3 size: 13 residues. The V gene lost 1 base and the J gene lost 13 bases, with 14 bases spanning the gap. Here the CDR3 DNA reads TGTGCCAGCAGCCAAGTTAGGGAGACTACACAGTTCTTC. Translation gives CASSQVRETTQFF.

V and J are TRBV5-1 and TRBJ1-4; D unresolved. The CDR3 is 16 residues long. Per the germline V gene, CDR1 is SGHRS and CDR2 is YFSETQ. V was pared by 0 bases and J by 0 bases, with 9 bases between. The CDR3 nucleotides read TGCGCCAGCAGCTTGGGAGGCTATGCAACTAATGAAAAACTGTTTTTT. Translation gives CASSLGGYATNEKLFF.

V usage is TRBV30 and J usage is TRBJ1-6; 9 nucleotides agree with TRBD1. From germline, CDR1 is GTSNPN and CDR2 SVGIG (reference sequence). This CDR3 has 20 amino acids. After removal of 0 bases from V and 7 bases from J, the junction contained 19 bases not matched to a gene. The CDR3 sequence is CAWSVWAGQGLALENSPLHF. CDR3 DNA: TGTGCCTGGAGTGTTTGGGCGGGACAGGGACTTGCACTTGAAAATTCACCCCTCCACTTT.

CDR3 DNA sequence: TGCGCCAGCAGTGAGTTTCTGGGGGCAGATACGCAGTATTTT. This encodes CASSEFLGADTQYF. This chain uses TRBV10-1 with TRBJ2-3; D may correspond to TRBD1 or TRBD2 (5 bases each). This CDR3 comprises 14 residues. The V gene lost 1 base and the J gene lost 4 bases, with 9 bases spanning the gap. Germline V lookup: CDR1 WNHNN, CDR2 SYGVQD (reference sequence).

The CDR3 reads CASSSGTGDWTEAFF. Here the CDR3 DNA reads TGTGCCAGCAGTTCCGGGACAGGGGATTGGACTGAAGCTTTCTTT. The rearrangement links TRBV6-5 to TRBJ1-1; 10 bases are shared with TRBD1. This CDR3 contains 15 residues. V shed 4 bases, J shed 5 bases, and the junction held 7 bases outside the gene matches. Germline values: CDR1 MNHEY, CDR2 SVGAGI.

This clone was recorded once. The chain employs TRBV28 and TRBJ2-7, with 7 bases lining up with TRBD1. The CDR3 contains 14 residues. The germline gives CDR1 MDHEN, CDR2 SYDVKM. The V and J ends lost 7 bases and 5 bases, in that order; junction bases with no gene match: 11. CDR3 loop: CASTDQGEIDEQYF. The CDR3 bases are TGTGCCAGCACCGATCAGGGGGAAATCGACGAGCAGTACTTC.

CDR3 loop: CASSRDSRALEQYF. In DNA form, the CDR3 reads TGCGCCAGCAGCCGGGACTCGAGGGCCCTCGAGCAGTACTTC. The J gene is TRBJ2-7, the V gene TRBV4-1; the D gene is possibly TRBD2 (6 bases). CDR1 and CDR2 (germline): MGHRA, YSYEKL. V gave up 4 bases and J gave up 6 bases, with 16 bases separating them. The length of the CDR3 is 14 residues.

CDR3 coding DNA: TGTGCCAGTAGTATGCAAGGGATGGGCTACACCTTC. This sequence encodes CASSMQGMGYTF. The chain couples TRBV19 to TRBJ1-2; D is ambiguous. Germline values: CDR1 LNHDA, CDR2 SQIVND (reference sequence). Trimming took 3 bases from V and 8 from J, leaving 10 bases between them. The CDR3 totals 12 residues.

The chain employs TRBV7-6 and TRBJ2-2; TRBD2 matches 7 bases. The CDR3 loop spans 16 amino acids. Germline CDR1 reads SGHVS; CDR2 reads FNYEAQ. Losses at the gene ends were 2 bases for V and 5 bases for J; bases not matched to a gene: 8. The CDR3 sequence: CASSLRSTGGTGELFF. The CDR3 nucleotides are TGTGCCAGCAGCTTACGTTCAACGGGGGGAACCGGGGAGCTGTTTTTT.

The V gene is TRBV6-4, the J gene TRBJ2-2; possibly TRBD1 for D (6 bases). The germline V gene has CDR1 MRHNA and CDR2 SNTAGT. This CDR3 comprises 15 residues. Trimming cost V 0 bases and J 4 bases, with 9 bases left between them. CDR3 sequence: CASSDSFRGTGELFF. The CDR3 bases are TGTGCCAGCAGTGACTCATTCAGGGGCACCGGGGAGCTGTTTTTT.

This chain joins TRBV7-3 and TRBJ2-3; 7 nucleotides align to TRBD1. The CDR3 length is 14 residues. CDR1 is SGHTA and CDR2 is FQGTGA in the germline V gene. V lost 6 bases and J lost 2; bases outside the gene matches: 5. The CDR3: CASSRDRDTDTQYF. The CDR3 coding sequence is TGTGCCAGCAGTAGGGACAGAGACACAGATACGCAGTATTTT.